Below, 7 T cell receptor beta chains from the same sample are listed, as sequenced in a study of blood T cell repertoires in COVID-19. Clones were sequenced by immunoSEQ multiplex PCR, and TCRdb holds only the in-frame ones, with some missing. The data show around 120,000 clones, with about 80% seen just once and 4% held by the top ten. Sequences were obtained from peripheral blood. The source is a woman older than 75 with acute or convalescent COVID-19.

The chain is built from TRBV6-5 and TRBJ1-1, with D perhaps matching TRBD1 (6 bases). CDR3 length: 13 residues. Trimming removed 6 bases from V and 9 bases from J, with 17 bases in between. Germline V gives CDR1 MNHEY, CDR2 SVGAGI. Written as DNA, the CDR3 is TGTGCCAGCAGCCCACGGATGGGGGCACAAGCTTTCTTT. It encodes CASSPRMGAQAFF.

V and J are TRBV2 and TRBJ2-5, with 8 nucleotides matching TRBD2. The ends lost 4 bases at V and 5 bases at J; junction bases unmatched: 9. Germline loops: CDR1 SNHLY, CDR2 FYNNEI. The CDR3 spans 15 residues. CDR3 protein: CASSVRRGGLETQYF. CDR3 sequence (DNA): TGTGCCAGCAGTGTGAGACGGGGGGGCCTCGAGACCCAGTACTTC.

The chain employs TRBV4-1 and TRBJ2-1; 10 nucleotides line up with TRBD2. The CDR3 has 16 amino acids. Unmatched junction bases numbered 6, after V lost 2 bases and J lost 5 bases. Germline CDR1 MGHRA, CDR2 YSYEKL. CDR3 amino acids: CASSQSSGGPNNEQFF. The CDR3 region has the DNA TGCGCCAGCAGCCAATCTAGCGGGGGACCCAACAATGAGCAGTTCTTC.

The chain links TRBV5-6 to TRBJ1-1; 8 bases map to TRBD1. J was trimmed by 8 bases and V by 3 bases; bases with no gene match: 6. Germline V lookup: CDR1 SGHDT, CDR2 YYEEEE. The CDR3 contains 13 residues. The CDR3 protein is CASSSLGQGEAFF. DNA of the CDR3: TGTGCCAGCAGCTCCCTAGGACAGGGCGAAGCTTTCTTT.

Here the CDR3 reads CASSWTVYEQYF. CDR3 sequence (DNA): TGTGCCAGCAGCTGGACAGTCTACGAGCAGTACTTC. The chain recombines TRBV5-8 with TRBJ2-7, with a possible D match to TRBD1 (6 bases). Trimming removed 3 bases at V and 3 bases at J, with 7 bases between. CDR1 is SGHTS and CDR2 is YDEGEE in the germline V gene. The CDR3 runs 12 residues.

The J gene is TRBJ1-1, the V gene TRBV11-2; the D gene is possibly TRBD1 (5 bases). The CDR3 runs 13 residues. From germline, CDR1 is SGHAT and CDR2 FQNNGV. The ends were cut back, 1 base at V and 7 bases at J, with 10 bases in the middle. As DNA, the CDR3 is TGTGCCAGCAGCTTAGCGGGGGGGGGTGAAGCTTTCTTT. Translated, it gives CASSLAGGGEAFF.

The rearrangement uses TRBV3-1 (or the pseudogene TRBV3-2) and TRBJ2-7; D is ambiguous. The V end lost 4 bases, the J end lost 3 bases, and 10 bases lay between the germline ends. The CDR3 has 13 amino acids. Germline V gives CDR1 LGHDT, CDR2 YNNKEL (reference sequence). In DNA, the CDR3 is TGTGCCAGCAGCCGGGCCTCAGACTACGAGCAGTACTTC. This sequence encodes CASSRASDYEQYF.